Presented here are 24 T cell receptor beta chains from one specimen sequenced in a study of tumor-infiltrating lymphocytes in primary liver carcinoma. Without any cell sorting, 20-30 mg of bulk tissue yielded co-extracted RNA and DNA. The investigators made TCR beta cDNA from about 0.45 ug total RNA, using a constant-region primer. Libraries for TCR beta were built through three nested multiplex PCR rounds, which together made up a slightly modified ARM-PCR procedure. The two initial PCR rounds, about 9 cycles each, used TRBV1-TRBV30 forward and C-beta reverse primers. In TCRdb, the multiplex PCR reads were re-called with MiXCR into one record per CDR3 protein. The sample lists around 79,000 distinct CDR3 sequences; roughly two thirds were seen once. Material: tumor-adjacent normal liver tissue. The origin of the receptors is a man aged 35 to 55 with primary liver carcinoma and hepatitis B virus infection.

Regarding this clonotype: At one of its ends the junction is not consistent with the germline gene, which may arise from a read error. The V call is TRBV4-1, the J call TRBJ2-1; TRBD2 agrees at 11 bases. Germline V gene sequence: CDR1 MGHRA, CDR2 YSYEKL. This CDR3 contains 15 residues. The CDR3 DNA sequence: TGCGCCAGCAGCCAGGGACTAGCGGACTACAATGATCAGTTCTTC. Protein sequence: CASSQGLADYNDQFF.

Concerning this clonotype itself: The missing conserved phenylalanine or tryptophan at the end of this CDR3 makes a read error likely. The rearrangement links TRBV6-2 or TRBV6-3 to TRBJ2-1; D assignment may be TRBD1 or TRBD2 (5 bases each). The CDR3 length is 13 residues. V was trimmed by 2 bases and J by 7 bases, leaving 9 bases between them. Germline values: CDR1 MNHEY, CDR2 SVGEGT. The CDR3 loop reads CASSYGTGNEQFI. CDR3 bases: TGTGCCAGCAGTTACGGGACGGGGAATGAGCAGTTCATC.

Details on this clonotype: The CDR3 does not close with the conserved phenylalanine or tryptophan, likely indicating a read error. V and J are TRBV6-1 and TRBJ2-3; possible D gene TRBD1, 5 bases. The CDR3 is 14 amino acids. Germline CDR1 reads MNHNS; CDR2 reads SASEGT. With 1 base removed from V and 3 bases from J, the gap between germline ends came to 8 bases. Here the CDR3 reads CASSEGPGTDTQYS. CDR3 nucleotides: TGTGCCAGCAGTGAAGGGCCAGGGACAGATACGCAGTATTCT.

This clonotype showed up just once. Mismatch with germline at one junction end may stem from a read error. V usage is TRBV11-2 and J usage is TRBJ2-1, with D unresolved. Germline CDR1 is SGHAT and CDR2 is FQNNGV. CDR3 length: 13 residues. The chain's CDR3 is CASSHGSPNELFF. The CDR3 bases are TGTGCCAGCAGTCACGGGTCTCCGAATGAGCTGTTCTTC.

The rearrangement links TRBV4-2 to TRBJ2-7; D perhaps matches TRBD2 (6 bases). V gave up 1 base and J gave up 6 bases, with 16 bases separating them. The CDR3 runs 15 residues. Germline CDR1 reads LGHNA; CDR2 reads YNFKEQ. CDR3 sequence: CASSQALATHCEQYF. Here the CDR3 DNA reads TGTGCCAGCAGCCAAGCCCTAGCGACCCACTGCGAGCAGTACTTC.

Regarding this clonotype: The junction and the germline gene differ at one end; a read error may be behind it. This sequence joins TRBV4-3 and TRBJ1-2; D is uncertain. CDR1 is LGHNA and CDR2 is YSLEER in the germline V gene. The CDR3 runs to 15 residues. DNA of the CDR3: TGCGCCAGCAGCCAAGACAGTGAACTTAACTATGACTACATCTTC. Translating it yields CASSQDSELNYDYIF.

Only a few counts were recorded for this clonotype. This may be a read error, as it is one base from a much larger clone. The V gene is TRBV5-1, the J gene TRBJ2-1, with TRBD2 matching 7 bases. The CDR3 has 15 amino acids. The germline CDR1 and CDR2 sequences are SGHRS and YFSETQ. The CDR3 nucleotides are TGCGTCAGCAGCTTTGGAGCTAGCGGAGGCAATGAGCAGTTCTTC. It codes for CVSSFGASGGNEQFF.

The rearrangement links TRBV12-3 or TRBV12-4 to TRBJ2-5; maybe TRBD2 (5 bases). Trimming removed 2 bases from V and 5 bases from J, with 9 bases in between. CDR3 length: 13 amino acids. For the CDR3, the DNA is TGTGCCAGCAGTTTATCCGGGATGGAGACCCAGTACTTC. Translation: CASSLSGMETQYF.

This clonotype has just one count. The chain couples TRBV6-5 to TRBJ1-1; D is possibly TRBD1 (6 bases). This CDR3 contains 13 residues. In germline, CDR1 is MNHEY, CDR2 SVGAGI. V was cut by 11 bases and J by 6 bases, with 19 bases left in between. CDR3 residues: CAGSRDIVAEAFF. CDR3 coding DNA: TGTGCCGGTAGTAGGGACATTGTTGCTGAAGCTTTCTTT.

The CDR3 sequence: CASSTLFNRGTSGAYQETQYF. Here the CDR3 DNA reads TGTGCCAGCAGCACCCTCTTCAACCGGGGGACTAGCGGGGCGTACCAAGAGACCCAGTACTTC. The chain joins TRBV21-1 to TRBJ2-5; the listed D gene, TRBD2, was not tested against the DNA. TRBV21-1 is given as a pseudogene. The CDR3 runs to 21 residues.

With regard to this clonotype: Being one base from a much bigger clone, this may be a read error. The chain couples TRBV5-1 to TRBJ2-7; 12 positions match TRBD1. The CDR3 loop spans 14 amino acids. CDR1 and CDR2 (germline): SGHRS, YFSETQ. CDR3: CANSGTGGNYEQYF. CDR3 in DNA: TGCGCCAACAGCGGGACAGGGGGCAACTACGAGCAGTACTTC.

This clonotype was detected many times. This clone may be a read error of a much larger clone one base away. This chain connects TRBV28 to TRBJ2-7; tentatively, D is TRBD1 or TRBD2 (5 bases each). The length of the CDR3 is 19 residues. In germline, CDR1 is MDHEN, CDR2 SYDVKM. Trimming removed 8 bases from V and 4 bases from J, with 33 bases in between. CDR3: CASAPRGMPRQQPVYEQYF. DNA of the CDR3: TGTGCCAGCGCCCCACGGGGTATGCCTCGACAGCAGCCGGTGTACGAGCAGTACTTC. Full variable domain (rest looked up from reference TRBV28 and TRBJ2-7): DVKVTQSSRYLVKRTGEKVFLECVQDMDHENMFWYRQDPGLGLRLIYFSYDVKMKEKGDIPEGYSVSREKKERFSLILESASTNQTSMYLCASAPRGMPRQQPVYEQYFGPGTRLTVT.

Note on this clonotype: An end of the junction differs from the germline gene, which may be a read error. The V gene is TRBV29-1, the J gene TRBJ1-1; D uncertain. The germline V gene has CDR1 SQVTM and CDR2 ANQGSEA. The CDR3 extends over 10 amino acids. CDR3 sequence (DNA): TGCAGCCTACTTGACACTGAAGCTTTCTTC. Translation: CSLLDTEAFF.

Concerning this clonotype: One end of the junction is discordant with germline, which a read error may explain. CDR3 nucleotides: TGTGCCAGTAGCCAAGGAACGGACTCAAAAGGCTACGAGCAGTACTTC. Amino acid sequence: CASSQGTDSKGYEQYF. The V call is TRBV4-2, the J call TRBJ2-7; the D gene is possibly TRBD2 (5 bases). Germline V gene sequence: CDR1 LGHNA, CDR2 YNFKEQ. The CDR3 spans 16 residues.

Concerning this clonotype itself: The junction differs from germline at one of its ends, possibly a read error. The gene calls are TRBV10-3 and TRBJ2-4; TRBD1 might be the D (6 bases). Looked up from germline, CDR1 is ENHRY and CDR2 is SYGVKD. The CDR3 has 17 residues. The CDR3 loop reads CAISESSTGISKNVQYF. In DNA, the CDR3 is TGTGCCATCAGTGAGTCCTCCACAGGGATTAGCAAAAACGTTCAGTACTTC.

This clonotype was counted many times. The chain has TRBV29-1 and TRBJ2-3; 10 nucleotides match TRBD2. The germline gives CDR1 SQVTM, CDR2 ANQGSEA. This CDR3 has 13 residues. V gave up 4 bases and J gave up 6 bases; unmatched junction bases: 4. The CDR3 DNA reads TGCAGCGTTGCTTCTAGCGGGAGTGATACGCAGTATTTT. Amino acid sequence: CSVASSGSDTQYF.

For this clonotype: An end of the junction does not agree with germline; a read error may underlie this. The J gene is TRBJ2-7, the V gene TRBV4-1; TRBD2 is a possible D gene (6 bases). Germline CDR1 MGHRA, CDR2 YSYEKL. The CDR3 is made up of 16 amino acids. CDR3 nucleotides: TGCACCAGCAACCAAGTTTTAGGGCGGGATGGATACGAGCAGTACTTC. Amino acid sequence: CTSNQVLGRDGYEQYF.

This clonotype has a handful of counts. A much more abundant neighbour one base away suggests this may be a read error. The CDR3 end shows no conserved phenylalanine or tryptophan, and so a read error is likely. The chain carries TRBV29-1 and TRBJ1-2; TRBD1 agrees at 8 bases. The CDR3 is 13 residues long. The J segment lost 4 bases and the V segment lost 6 bases, leaving 7 bases of the junction unmatched. The germline V gene encodes CDR1 SQVTM and CDR2 ANQGSEA. DNA for the CDR3: TGCAGCGTCCGATCAGGGGGCGCCTATGGCTACACCTCC. Amino acid sequence: CSVRSGGAYGYTS.

This clonotype was seen just once. A much larger clone differs by one base, so this may be a read error. V and J are TRBV7-9 and TRBJ1-1; TRBD1 aligns across 7 bases. The V and J ends lost 5 bases and 6 bases, in that order; junction bases with no gene match: 12. Germline CDR1 and CDR2: SEHNR and FQNEAQ (reference sequence). The CDR3 runs to 15 residues. The CDR3 DNA reads as TGTGCCAGCAGCCCGGGGGGACAGTCCCGACCTGAAGCTTTCTTT. Residues: CASSPGGQSRPEAFF.

This clonotype was observed once. The chain recombines TRBV7-8 with TRBJ2-1, with D maybe TRBD2 (5 bases). Germline CDR1 SGHVS, CDR2 FQNEAQ. V lost 9 bases and J lost 8, with 32 bases in between. The CDR3 totals 18 residues. CDR3 amino acids: CARSPLGGSAVSHDEQFF. The CDR3 bases are TGTGCCAGGAGCCCGCTTGGAGGCTCAGCGGTCTCCCACGATGAGCAGTTCTTC. The full variable domain, its missing parts supplied by reference TRBV7-8 and TRBJ2-1, is GAGVSQSPRYKVAKRGQDVALRCDPISGHVSLFWYQQALGQGPEFLTYFQNEAQLDKSGLPSDRFFAERPEGSVSTLKIQRTQQEDSAVYLCARSPLGGSAVSHDEQFFGPGTRLTVL.

The CDR3 sequence is CAWRRMSSYNSPLHF. The CDR3, as DNA: TGTGCCTGGAGACGGATGAGCTCCTATAATTCACCCCTCCACTTT. V usage is TRBV30 and J usage is TRBJ1-6, with no clear D. Between the trimmed V and J ends, which lost 3 bases and 0 bases, there was a span of 9 bases. The CDR3 runs 15 residues. Germline values: CDR1 GTSNPN, CDR2 SVGIG (reference sequence).

This clonotype has only one observation. This sequence may be a read error, since a much larger clone differs from it by one base. This chain uses TRBV29-1 with TRBJ1-1; D is unresolved. This CDR3 has 13 amino acids. CDR1 is SQVTM and CDR2 is ANQGSEA in the germline V gene. V shed 7 bases and J shed 0 bases, with 12 bases lying between them. The CDR3 spells CSAEYGLNTEAFF. The CDR3 coding sequence is TGCAGCGCCGAGTACGGGCTGAACACTGAAGCTTTCTTT. Variable domain in full (rest from reference TRBV29-1 and TRBJ1-1): SAVISQKPSRDICQRGTSLTIQCQVDSQVTMMFWYRQQPGQSLTLIATANQGSEATYESGFVIDKFPISRPNLTFSTLTVSNMSPEDSSIYLCSAEYGLNTEAFFGQGTRLTVV.

Of note for this clonotype: A single base separates this from a much larger clone, so it may be a read error. The V call is TRBV6-2 or TRBV6-3, the J call TRBJ2-1; D gene ambiguous. The J call may be mistaken, given a closer DNA end match to TRBJ2-7. This CDR3 region has 14 residues. From germline, CDR1 is MNHEY and CDR2 SVGEGT. The CDR3 DNA follows: TGTGCCAGCAGCTTGCAAGGGTTCTACAATGAGCAGTACTTC. It yields the protein CASSLQGFYNEQYF.

As for this clonotype: The junction departs from germline at one end; a sequencing error may be responsible. V and J are TRBV6-2 or TRBV6-3 and TRBJ2-7; D is possibly TRBD1 (5 bases). The germline CDR1 and CDR2 sequences are MNHEY and SVGEGT. The CDR3 totals 13 residues. The CDR3 DNA reads TGTGCCGGCAGCAGGGAAAAGTGGGTCGAGCAATACTTC. Its translation is CAGSREKWVEQYF.